Below are 27 T cell receptor beta chains sequenced from a single sample in a study of graft-versus-host responses after intestinal transplantation. Sequenced by immunoSEQ multiplex PCR; TCRdb stores in-frame clones only, minus some. The sample contains over 55,000 clones, about 90% of which appear only once. Their specific antigens are unknown. This material consisted of unstimulated CD8+ T cells sorted from spleen or lymph node cells, taken before intestinal transplant. The origin of the receptors is a human donor who received an intestinal transplant.

The chain links TRBV6-5 to TRBJ2-1; TRBD2 matches at 9 bases. With 5 bases clipped from V and 9 bases from J, the junction kept 5 bases outside the gene matches. CDR3 length: 13 residues. Germline V gene sequence: CDR1 MNHEY, CDR2 SVGAGI. CDR3 nucleotides: TGTGCCAGCAGTAGACTAGCGGAGCGTGAGCAGTTCTTC. It yields the protein CASSRLAEREQFF.

The V call is TRBV7-3, the J call TRBJ2-3, with TRBD2 identical over 10 bases. Germline CDR1 SGHTA, CDR2 FQGTGA. The CDR3 spans 15 residues. J was trimmed by 2 bases and V by 5 bases; bases with no gene match: 4. The CDR3 region is CASSRTSGVTDTQYF. Written as DNA, the CDR3 is TGTGCCAGCAGCCGAACTAGCGGGGTCACAGATACGCAGTATTTT. The complete variable domain, with remaining parts taken from reference TRBV7-3 and TRBJ2-3, reads GAGVSQTPSNKVTEKGKYVELRCDPISGHTALYWYRQSLGQGPEFLIYFQGTGAADDSGLPNDRFFAVRPEGSVSTLKIQRTERGDSAVYLCASSRTSGVTDTQYFGPGTRLTVL.

The rearrangement links TRBV9 to TRBJ2-3; D is ambiguous. CDR3 size: 15 residues. V was clipped by 0 bases and J by 2 bases, with 10 bases between them. Germline V gene data show CDR1 as SGDLS and CDR2 as YYNGEE. CDR3 sequence reads: CASSVGGQITDTQYF. CDR3 DNA sequence: TGTGCCAGCAGCGTAGGAGGCCAAATCACAGATACGCAGTATTTT.

The chain is built from TRBV2 and TRBJ2-4, with TRBD2 matching over 11 bases. Germline-derived CDR1 and CDR2 are SNHLY and FYNNEI. J lost 15 bases, V lost 1 base, and 14 bases had no gene match. The CDR3 length is 16 residues. In DNA form, the CDR3 reads TGTGCCAGCAGTGAAGTCTTTGCTAGCGGGGGGCCCCCGGTGTACTTC. It yields the protein CASSEVFASGGPPVYF.

The genes are TRBV9 and TRBJ1-4, with 7 bases identical to TRBD1. The CDR3 has 14 amino acids. With V trimmed by 3 bases and J by 1 base, 0 bases remained unmatched. Germline V gene lookup returns CDR1 SGDLS and CDR2 YYNGEE. Written as DNA, the CDR3 is TGTGCCAGCAGCGCAGGGGGAACTAATGAAAAACTGTTTTTT. It translates to CASSAGGTNEKLFF.

J is TRBJ2-3 and V is TRBV5-6; 7 bases agree with TRBD2. The CDR3 has 15 residues. The germline gives CDR1 SGHDT, CDR2 YYEEEE. Unmatched junction bases numbered 4, after V lost 0 bases and J lost 3 bases. DNA for the CDR3: TGTGCCAGCAGCTTGGACGGGGGGTGGACAGATACGCAGTATTTT. Its protein is CASSLDGGWTDTQYF.

This clone was recorded a few times. The chain joins TRBV5-4 to TRBJ2-7, with 7 bases matching TRBD1. J lost 1 base, V lost 4 bases, and 5 bases had no gene match. The CDR3 runs to 14 residues. Germline values: CDR1 SGHNT, CDR2 YYREEE (reference sequence). The CDR3: CASSPGDSSYEQYF. CDR3 in DNA: TGTGCCAGCAGCCCCGGGGACAGTTCCTACGAGCAGTACTTC. Using reference TRBV5-4 and TRBJ2-7 for the parts outside the CDR3, the full variable domain is ETGVTQSPTHLIKTRGQQVTLRCSSQSGHNTVSWYQQALGQGPQFIFQYYREEENGRGNFPPRFSGLQFPNYSSELNVNALELDDSALYLCASSPGDSSYEQYFGPGTRLTVT.

The sample holds one count of this clone. The DNA for the CDR3 is TGTGCCAGCAGTCGTTGGCCGGGAGATACGCAGTATTTT. Its translation: CASSRWPGDTQYF. The chain is built from TRBV7-3 and TRBJ2-3; D not resolved. Between the trimmed V and J ends, which lost 6 bases and 5 bases, there was a span of 12 bases. From germline, CDR1 is SGHTA and CDR2 FQGTGA. CDR3 size: 13 residues.

The chain joins TRBV5-6 to TRBJ1-2; D remains ambiguous. This CDR3 has 15 residues. Germline CDR1 SGHDT, CDR2 YYEEEE. V lost 6 bases and J lost 0, with 15 bases in between. CDR3 nucleotides: TGTGCCAGCATAATTCGGGGTTTCCCTAACTATGGCTACACCTTC. Its protein product is CASIIRGFPNYGYTF.

This clone was seen a single time. This chain connects TRBV4-1 to TRBJ2-3, with 9 bases matching TRBD2. The CDR3 is 17 amino acids. V lost 0 bases, J lost 5 bases, and 9 bases stayed unmatched. CDR1 and CDR2 (germline): MGHRA, YSYEKL. The CDR3 DNA follows: TGCGCCAGCAGCCAAGATCCCCCTAGCGGGGCGGAAGATACGCAGTATTTT. Its translation is CASSQDPPSGAEDTQYF.

The gene calls are TRBV10-1 and TRBJ2-1, with D possibly being TRBD2 (6 bases). The germline V gene encodes CDR1 WNHNN and CDR2 SYGVQD (reference sequence). This CDR3 spans 11 amino acids. The V end lost 4 bases, the J end lost 9 bases, and 7 bases lay between the germline ends. CDR3 coding DNA: TGCGCCAGCAGTGTCGGGGGTGAGCAGTTCTTC. It is translated as CASSVGGEQFF.

The chain carries TRBV9 and TRBJ1-2; perhaps TRBD1 as D (5 bases). V was shortened by 0 bases and J by 4 bases, with 13 bases between the two germline ends. The CDR3 is made up of 15 amino acids. Germline-derived CDR1 and CDR2 are SGDLS and YYNGEE. CDR3 nucleotide sequence: TGTGCCAGCAGCGTAGTATCAGGGAACAGCTATGGCTACACCTTC. Translating it yields CASSVVSGNSYGYTF.

This chain connects TRBV27 to TRBJ2-4, with TRBD2 matching over 7 bases. The germline V gene has CDR1 MNHEY and CDR2 SMNVEV (reference sequence). There are 15 residues in the CDR3. Losses at the gene ends were 0 bases for V and 8 bases for J; bases not matched to a gene: 7. The chain's CDR3 is CASSLSGGEGDIQYF. The CDR3 DNA reads as TGTGCCAGCAGTTTATCTGGGGGGGAGGGTGACATTCAGTACTTC.

The CDR3 sequence: CASSHAGTGFFTDTQYF. The DNA of the CDR3 is TGTGCCAGCAGCCACGCCGGGACAGGTTTTTTCACAGATACGCAGTATTTT. The gene calls are TRBV2 and TRBJ2-3; 8 bases map to TRBD1. V shed 6 bases, J shed 2 bases, and the junction held 13 bases outside the gene matches. Germline CDR1 reads SNHLY; CDR2 reads FYNNEI. This CDR3 comprises 17 residues.

This chain joins TRBV7-3 and TRBJ2-3; 10 positions match TRBD2. J lost 4 bases, V lost 5 bases, and 6 bases had no gene match. The germline V gene has CDR1 SGHTA and CDR2 FQGTGA. The CDR3 contains 15 residues. Here the CDR3 reads CASSPDSGGADTQYF. CDR3 coding DNA: TGTGCCAGCAGCCCGGACAGCGGGGGGGCAGATACGCAGTATTTT.

This clone was picked up one time. This rearrangement joins TRBV7-9 to TRBJ2-1; 7 positions agree with TRBD1. Trimming at V came to 5 bases and at J to 2 bases, leaving 3 bases not matched to a gene. CDR3 length: 14 amino acids. The germline V gene has CDR1 SEHNR and CDR2 FQNEAQ (reference sequence). The CDR3 DNA reads TGTGCCAGCAGCCAAGGGGGCCCCTACAATGAGCAGTTCTTC. This codes for CASSQGGPYNEQFF.

The chain has TRBV7-9 and TRBJ2-1; TRBD2 matches 7 bases. Germline CDR1 SEHNR, CDR2 FQNEAQ (reference sequence). J gave up 6 bases and V 1 base, and 3 bases lay outside the gene matches. CDR3 size: 14 residues. As DNA, the CDR3 is TGTGCCAGCAGCTTAGTGGCTAGCGGCAATGAGCAGTTCTTC. It encodes CASSLVASGNEQFF.

The chain is built from TRBV6-5 and TRBJ2-7, with 9 bases matching TRBD2. This CDR3 is 15 amino acids long. Trimming at V came to 1 base and at J to 2 bases, leaving 3 bases not matched to a gene. Germline V gene lookup returns CDR1 MNHEY and CDR2 SVGAGI. The CDR3 nucleotides read TGTGCCAGCAGTTACTGGGCTAGCGGGGCCTACGAGCAGTACTTC. This gives the protein CASSYWASGAYEQYF.

The rearrangement joins TRBV6-5 to TRBJ2-5; 7 bases fit TRBD1. The CDR3 contains 13 residues. The J segment lost 4 bases and the V segment lost 4 bases, leaving 3 bases of the junction unmatched. Germline CDR1 MNHEY, CDR2 SVGAGI. The CDR3 DNA follows: TGTGCCAGCAGTTCAGGGACAGTAGAGACCCAGTACTTC. It specifies CASSSGTVETQYF.

V and J are TRBV2 and TRBJ2-3; TRBD2 agrees at 8 bases. Germline CDR1 is SNHLY and CDR2 is FYNNEI. J lost 0 bases, V lost 11 bases, and 7 bases had no gene match. The CDR3 is 14 residues long. This CDR3 reads CAARPGGSTDTQYF. As DNA, the CDR3 is TGTGCCGCCCGTCCGGGGGGGAGCACAGATACGCAGTATTTT.

On this clone: The same CDR3 can be traced to other DNA sequences in this sample. The chain combines TRBV29-1 with TRBJ2-7; D call uncertain. Germline V gene data show CDR1 as SQVTM and CDR2 as ANQGSEA. CDR3 length: 13 amino acids. V was cut by 5 bases and J by 0 bases, with 11 bases left in between. DNA of the CDR3: TGCAGCGTTTCTGGCGGAGCCTCCTACGAGCAGTACTTC. Its translation is CSVSGGASYEQYF.

This chain links TRBV11-2 with TRBJ2-7; 7 bases are a match to TRBD2. Trimming at V came to 0 bases and at J to 6 bases, leaving 5 bases not matched to a gene. CDR3 length: 14 residues. The germline V gene has CDR1 SGHAT and CDR2 FQNNGV. The CDR3 region has the DNA TGTGCCAGCAGCTTAGATCATGGGGGGGGCGAGCAGTACTTC. Its translation is CASSLDHGGGEQYF.

The chain couples TRBV7-3 to TRBJ1-1; no reliable D call. This CDR3 has 11 residues. V lost 4 bases and J lost 5, with 5 bases in between. Germline-derived CDR1 and CDR2 are SGHTA and FQGTGA. CDR3 nucleotide sequence: TGTGCCAGCAGCTCAGGAACTGAAGCTTTCTTT. It is translated as CASSSGTEAFF. The variable domain in full, completed from reference TRBV7-3 and TRBJ1-1, reads GAGVSQTPSNKVTEKGKYVELRCDPISGHTALYWYRQSLGQGPEFLIYFQGTGAADDSGLPNDRFFAVRPEGSVSTLKIQRTERGDSAVYLCASSSGTEAFFGQGTRLTVV.

The chain couples TRBV10-1 to TRBJ2-7, with D unresolved. Trimming shortened V by 2 bases and J by 1 base, and 9 bases separated the two germline ends. CDR1 WNHNN and CDR2 SYGVQD come from the germline V gene (reference sequence). The CDR3 is made up of 14 amino acids. The CDR3 region has the DNA TGCGCCAGCAGTGAGGGATTAGCATCCTACGAGCAGTACTTC. Its translation is CASSEGLASYEQYF.

J is TRBJ1-1 and V is TRBV5-8; D is unclear. The V end lost 4 bases, the J end lost 4 bases, and 14 bases lay between the germline ends. From germline, CDR1 is SGHTS and CDR2 YDEGEE. CDR3 size: 14 residues. The CDR3 DNA follows: TGTGCCAGCAGCCTGGATGGAGGGCCCACTGAAGCTTTCTTT. Translated: CASSLDGGPTEAFF.

J is TRBJ1-2 and V is TRBV5-3; possible D gene TRBD1, 5 bases. TRBV5-3 is identified as an open reading frame with a role that is uncertain. The CDR3 sequence is 14 residues long. The V end was cut by 5 bases, the J end by 3 bases, with 14 bases between. CDR3 sequence: CARRFKDIYYGYTF. CDR3 nucleotides: TGTGCCAGAAGGTTTAAGGACATCTACTATGGCTACACCTTC.

This sequence joins TRBV13 and TRBJ2-5; possibly TRBD2 for D (6 bases). V lost 4 bases to trimming and J lost 2 bases, with 11 bases between them. CDR3 length: 14 residues. The germline V gene has CDR1 PRHDT and CDR2 FYEKMQ (reference sequence). The CDR3 reads CASSSTGEQETQYF. The CDR3 bases are TGTGCCAGCAGCTCCACGGGGGAACAAGAGACCCAGTACTTC.